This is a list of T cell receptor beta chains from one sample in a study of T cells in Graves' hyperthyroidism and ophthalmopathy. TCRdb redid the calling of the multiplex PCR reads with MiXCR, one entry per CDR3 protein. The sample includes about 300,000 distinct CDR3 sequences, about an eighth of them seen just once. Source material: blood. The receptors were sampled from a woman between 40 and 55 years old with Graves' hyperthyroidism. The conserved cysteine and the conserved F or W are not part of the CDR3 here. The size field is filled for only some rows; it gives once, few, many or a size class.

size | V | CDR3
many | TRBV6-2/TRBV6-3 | ASSFRGMTYEQY
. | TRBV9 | ASSAGTRVSPLH
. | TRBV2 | ASSGTTSGANVLT
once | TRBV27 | ASSLGLVYEQY
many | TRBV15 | ATSRAGSGATDTQY
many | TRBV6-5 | ASSYSRVGTQY
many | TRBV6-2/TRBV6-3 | ASSYPDGYT
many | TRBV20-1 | SVGTGRDTEAF
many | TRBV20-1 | SASVRENYNEQF
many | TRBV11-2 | ASSPKSGFSSYNEQF
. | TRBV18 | ASSPPPGTRYEQY
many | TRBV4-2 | ASSLDRLDTQY
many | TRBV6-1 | ASSSRTGYYGYT
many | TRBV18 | ASSPPGGRQQETQY
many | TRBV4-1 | ASSQVRLPEQF
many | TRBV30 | ALDRGGSGANVLT
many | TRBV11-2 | ASSSTRLANEQY
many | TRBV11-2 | ASSFDRGVTEAF
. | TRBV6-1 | ASSEIPPGIDTQY
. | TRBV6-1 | ASTQGLLANYGYT
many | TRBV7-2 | ASSIAGLAEYTDTQY
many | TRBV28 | ASSSSLAGRISNYYEQY
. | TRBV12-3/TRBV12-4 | ASSLRSRGLGEQY
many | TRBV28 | ASSLRQGGSEQY
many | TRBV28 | ASGTTTYEQY